This T cell receptor (beta chain) is drawn from a study of T cells in Graves' hyperthyroidism and ophthalmopathy. This clonotype was observed many times. The TCR beta CDR3 regions underwent amplification using RNA transcripts as the source. The HTBI primer set drove a first-round RT-PCR of the TCR CDR3. A single record per CDR3 protein comes from TCRdb applying MiXCR to the multiplex PCR reads. The data show around 700,000 distinct CDR3 sequences, roughly a sixth seen once. The TCR comes from a woman aged 50 to 60 with Graves' hyperthyroidism that later progressed to Graves' ophthalmopathy. Sequencing was performed on blood.

The CDR3 protein is CATSRGGAKNIQYF. CDR3 DNA: TGTGCCACATCACGGGGGGGGGCCAAAAACATTCAGTACTTC. The chain employs TRBV6-1 and TRBJ2-4; 8 bases align to TRBD2. Germline loops: CDR1 MNHNS, CDR2 SASEGT. The CDR3 totals 14 residues. V shed 10 bases and J 1 base; nucleotides not matched to a gene: 6.